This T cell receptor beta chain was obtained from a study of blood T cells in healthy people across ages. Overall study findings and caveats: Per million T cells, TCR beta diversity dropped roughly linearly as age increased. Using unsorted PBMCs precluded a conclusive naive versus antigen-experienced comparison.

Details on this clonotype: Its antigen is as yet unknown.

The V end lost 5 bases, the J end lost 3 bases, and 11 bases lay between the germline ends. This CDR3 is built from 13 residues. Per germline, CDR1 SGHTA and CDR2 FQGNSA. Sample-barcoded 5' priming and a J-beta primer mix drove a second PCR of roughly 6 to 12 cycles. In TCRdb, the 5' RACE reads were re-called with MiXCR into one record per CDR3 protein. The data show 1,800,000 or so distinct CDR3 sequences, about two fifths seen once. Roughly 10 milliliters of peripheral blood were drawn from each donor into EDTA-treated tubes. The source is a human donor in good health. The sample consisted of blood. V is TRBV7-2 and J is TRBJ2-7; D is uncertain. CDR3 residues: CASSDGLGYEQYF. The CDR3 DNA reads TGTGCCAGCAGCGATGGCCTGGGCTACGAGCAGTACTTC.